A single sample gave rise to the 18 T cell receptor beta chains below, sequenced in a study of T cells after yellow fever vaccination. MiXCR, run by TCRdb on the 5' RACE reads, gives a single entry per CDR3 protein. The table records around 140,000 distinct CDR3 sequences, less than 8.5% of them present only once. This sample comprised CD4+ T cells sorted from PBMCs, obtained 10 days after the yellow fever booster vaccination. Receptor source: a man aged 25-40 years who received the YFV17D yellow fever vaccine.

This clonotype was observed at least ten times. The chain joins TRBV4-3 to TRBJ1-1, with D possibly being TRBD1 (6 bases). Trimming pared 0 bases from V and 2 bases from J, leaving 19 bases between. The CDR3 extends over 18 amino acids. Germline loops: CDR1 LGHNA, CDR2 YSLEER. CDR3 amino acids: CASSQDPAAGGGNTEAFF. Here the CDR3 DNA reads TGCGCCAGCAGCCAAGATCCGGCTGCGGGGGGCGGTAACACTGAAGCTTTCTTT.

The chain joins TRBV21-1 to TRBJ2-3; the DNA was not used to check the table's D call, TRBD2. TRBV21-1 has pseudogene status. This CDR3 comprises 18 residues. CDR3 coding DNA: TGTGCCAGCTTGGCCGGGACTAGGGAACCACTGGAGACAGATACGCAGTATTTT. This sequence encodes CASLAGTREPLETDTQYF.

This clonotype was recorded many times. The chain combines TRBV7-2 with TRBJ2-2; D ambiguous. The CDR3 extends over 14 amino acids. CDR1 and CDR2 (germline): SGHTA, FQGNSA. V dropped 5 bases and J dropped 4 bases, with 11 bases sitting between them. The DNA for the CDR3 is TGTGCCAGCAGCCCGCAGTTGGGCACCGGGGAGCTGTTTTTT. Protein sequence: CASSPQLGTGELFF.

This clonotype occurred many times. This chain uses TRBV10-3 with TRBJ1-1; D is perhaps TRBD1 (5 bases). The CDR3 extends over 13 amino acids. The V gene's germline CDR1 is ENHRY and CDR2 SYGVKD. Trimming took 6 bases from V and 11 from J, leaving 19 bases between them. The CDR3 DNA reads TGTGCCATCAGGGAAGGAGGGGCGCTTCCGGCTTTCTTT. Translation gives CAIREGGALPAFF.

The sample holds a few counts of this clonotype. The chain recombines TRBV11-2 with TRBJ2-7; 15 bases map to TRBD2. Per the germline V gene, CDR1 is SGHAT and CDR2 is FQNNGV. V shed 5 bases, J shed 7 bases, and the junction held 9 bases outside the gene matches. The CDR3 consists of 16 residues. CDR3 sequence (DNA): TGTGCCAGCAGCCGGGGACTAGCGGGAGGACGAGGAGAGCAGTACTTC. This gives the protein CASSRGLAGGRGEQYF.

This clonotype has ten or more counts. V is TRBV3-1 and J is TRBJ2-3, with D tentatively TRBD2 (6 bases). CDR1 is LGHDT, CDR2 YNNKEL, per germline (reference sequence). V was pared by 2 bases and J by 1 base, with 10 bases between. The CDR3 runs 15 residues. The CDR3 coding sequence is TGTGCCAGCAGCCAACTGGGGGGAGGCACAGATACGCAGTATTTT. It is translated as CASSQLGGGTDTQYF.

This clonotype was seen a handful of times. Because the CDR3 is missing its conserved closing phenylalanine or tryptophan, this is likely a read error. The genes are TRBV5-6 and TRBJ2-6; tentative D call: TRBD1 (5 bases). Germline values: CDR1 SGHDT, CDR2 YYEEEE. This CDR3 comprises 17 residues. The ends were cut back, 7 bases at V and 0 bases at J, with 17 bases in the middle. CDR3 nucleotide sequence: TGTGCCAGCGGCTACGGACACGCCAACTCTGGGGCCAACGTCCTGACTTTA. Amino acid sequence: CASGYGHANSGANVLTL.

This clonotype was counted ten times or more. The gene calls are TRBV28 and TRBJ2-3; possible D gene TRBD2, 5 bases. Germline V lookup: CDR1 MDHEN, CDR2 SYDVKM. Trimming took 5 bases from V and 1 from J, leaving 13 bases between them. This CDR3 contains 15 residues. The CDR3 sequence is CASSPRGVGTDTQYF. The CDR3 nucleotides read TGTGCCAGCAGTCCCCGGGGAGTCGGCACAGATACGCAGTATTTT.

This clonotype appeared many times. J is TRBJ2-3 and V is TRBV11-2; 13 bases map to TRBD2. Germline values: CDR1 SGHAT, CDR2 FQNNGV. Trimming took 5 bases from V and 7 from J; bases not matched to a gene: 15. This CDR3 contains 18 residues. This chain's CDR3 is CASSQGLAGDSSVYTQYF. CDR3 nucleotide sequence: TGTGCCAGCAGCCAAGGACTAGCGGGAGACTCGAGCGTTTATACGCAGTATTTT.

This clonotype was recorded at least ten times. The chain couples TRBV7-6 to TRBJ2-3, with D possibly being TRBD1 (5 bases). CDR3 size: 15 residues. V lost 6 bases and J lost 6, with 19 bases in between. Per germline, CDR1 SGHVS and CDR2 FNYEAQ. CDR3 coding DNA: TGTGCCAGCAGTCCGTTCGGAAAGGGGTTGGATACGCAGTATTTT. Amino acids: CASSPFGKGLDTQYF. Looking up the rest from reference TRBV7-6 and TRBJ2-3 gives the full variable domain: GAGVSQSPRYKVTKRGQDVALRCDPISGHVSLYWYRQALGQGPEFLTYFNYEAQQDKSGLPNDRFSAERPEGSISTLTIQRTEQRDSAMYRCASSPFGKGLDTQYFGPGTRLTVL.

This clonotype was counted many times. V gene TRBV28 combines with J gene TRBJ1-2; no definite D call. CDR1 is MDHEN and CDR2 is SYDVKM in the germline V gene. The CDR3 has 13 amino acids. With 2 bases removed from V and 8 bases from J, the gap between germline ends came to 12 bases. The chain's CDR3 is CASSLVSARGYTF. DNA for the CDR3: TGTGCCAGCAGTTTAGTCTCAGCCCGGGGCTACACCTTC.

This clonotype has just a few counts. The rearrangement uses TRBV5-1 and TRBJ2-3, with D tentatively TRBD2 (5 bases). CDR1 and CDR2 (germline): SGHRS, YFSETQ. V was pared by 4 bases and J by 5 bases, with 11 bases between. The CDR3 length is 13 residues. The CDR3, as DNA: TGCGCCAGCAGCGTTGGACTTCTAGATACGCAGTATTTT. Translated, it gives CASSVGLLDTQYF. The full variable domain, with the rest looked up from reference TRBV5-1 and TRBJ2-3, is KAGVTQTPRYLIKTRGQQVTLSCSPISGHRSVSWYQQTPGQGLQFLFEYFSETQRNKGNFPGRFSGRQFSNSRSEMNVSTLELGDSALYLCASSVGLLDTQYFGPGTRLTVL.

This clonotype was observed a handful of times. The junction shows a germline mismatch at one end, possibly a read error. This chain uses TRBV20-1 with TRBJ2-5, with D tentatively TRBD1 or TRBD2 (7 bases each). Germline CDR1 reads DFQATT; CDR2 reads SNEGSKA (reference sequence). The CDR3 runs 16 residues. The CDR3: CCAREPGGALVETQYF. For the CDR3, the DNA is TGCTGTGCTAGAGAACCAGGGGGGGCGTTAGTTGAGACCCAGTACTTC.

The sample holds many counts of this clonotype. The chain is built from TRBV27 and TRBJ2-5, with 7 bases that match TRBD1. The V gene's germline CDR1 is MNHEY and CDR2 SMNVEV (reference sequence). The CDR3 totals 14 residues. J was trimmed by 0 bases and V by 6 bases; bases with no gene match: 4. The DNA of the CDR3 is TGTGCCAGCAGACCGGGACAGCACCAAGAGACCCAGTACTTC. Encoded protein: CASRPGQHQETQYF.

This clonotype was seen ten or more times. The chain carries TRBV10-3 and TRBJ2-3; D is undetermined. V was shortened by 2 bases and J by 2 bases, with 8 bases between the two germline ends. This CDR3 is 14 amino acids long. CDR1 ENHRY and CDR2 SYGVKD come from the germline V gene. The CDR3 region is CAISEGSDTDTQYF. The CDR3, as DNA: TGTGCCATCAGTGAGGGTTCTGACACAGATACGCAGTATTTT.

This clonotype has just a few counts. V gene TRBV7-2 combines with J gene TRBJ2-3; 7 positions agree with TRBD1. This CDR3 spans 15 amino acids. Germline-derived CDR1 and CDR2 are SGHTA and FQGNSA. V trimming: 1 base; J trimming: 4 bases; junction bases outside the gene matches: 5. The CDR3 bases are TGTGCCAGCAGCTTAGGAATACAGGGGTCAGATACGCAGTATTTT. Translation gives CASSLGIQGSDTQYF.

This clonotype was counted ten times or more. The chain couples TRBV7-2 to TRBJ2-7; D gene unclear. The CDR3 is 15 amino acids. V was pared by 2 bases and J by 2 bases, with 13 bases between. The germline CDR1 and CDR2 sequences are SGHTA and FQGNSA. Here the CDR3 reads CASSLRSTGPYEQYF. The CDR3 nucleotides read TGTGCCAGCAGCTTACGAAGTACGGGTCCCTACGAGCAGTACTTC.

Many counts were recorded for this clonotype. This rearrangement joins TRBV5-1 to TRBJ2-5, with D perhaps given as TRBD1 or TRBD2 (6 bases each). The CDR3 runs 15 residues. Germline loops: CDR1 SGHRS, CDR2 YFSETQ. V lost 4 bases and J 5 bases, leaving 18 bases between the germline ends. CDR3 bases: TGCGCCAGCAGCGCACAAGGGGGGCCCCACGAGACCCAGTACTTC. Amino acid sequence: CASSAQGGPHETQYF.